This T cell receptor (beta chain) appears in the sequencing data of a study of T cell responses to AZD1222 COVID-19 vaccine. Study overall: Both about-4-week and about-12-week second-dose recipients were combined.

Trimming shortened V by 6 bases and J by 3 bases, and 3 bases separated the two germline ends. Germline CDR1 and CDR2: MDHEN and SYDVKM. This CDR3 comprises 11 residues. Measured with immunoSEQ multiplex PCR; TCRdb has only the in-frame clones, and not every one. The sample holds some 50,000 clones; roughly 80% are singletons and the top ten take over 20%. General study findings and limits: There were mostly white British donors and more females than males, and clonal diversity was possibly underestimated. A reported finding is that nearly half of spike-specific TCRs target unmutated variant regions. It was only after the peak T cell response that any repertoires were sampled.

As to this clone: Its target is not known.

The source was peripheral blood, collected on day 0 of AZD1222 vaccination. The TCR comes from an adult in good health. The V gene is TRBV28, the J gene TRBJ1-5; D is undetermined. In DNA form, the CDR3 reads TGTGCCAGCAGCCTCAATCAGCCCCAGCATTTT. Translation gives CASSLNQPQHF.